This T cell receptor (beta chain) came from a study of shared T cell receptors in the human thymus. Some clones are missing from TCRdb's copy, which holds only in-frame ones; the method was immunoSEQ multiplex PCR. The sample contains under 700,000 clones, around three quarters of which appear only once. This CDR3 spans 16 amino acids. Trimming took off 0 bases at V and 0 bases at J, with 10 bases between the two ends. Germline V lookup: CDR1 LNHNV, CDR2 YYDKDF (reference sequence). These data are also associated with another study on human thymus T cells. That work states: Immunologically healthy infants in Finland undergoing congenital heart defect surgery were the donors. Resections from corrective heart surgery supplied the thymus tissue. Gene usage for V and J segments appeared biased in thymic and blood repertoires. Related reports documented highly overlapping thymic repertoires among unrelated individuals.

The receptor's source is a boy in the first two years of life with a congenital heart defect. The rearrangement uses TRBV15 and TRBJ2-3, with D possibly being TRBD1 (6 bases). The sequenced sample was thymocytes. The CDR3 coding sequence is TGTGCCACCAGCAGAGATTGGGGGCCGAGCACAGATACGCAGTATTTT. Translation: CATSRDWGPSTDTQYF.